Given below is one T cell receptor beta chain in context. The antigen is unknown. The junction had 16 bases not matched to a gene; V was cut back by 5 bases and J by 12 bases. CDR1 SGHAT and CDR2 FQNNGV come from the germline V gene. The length of the CDR3 is 15 residues. This sample is part of a study of tumor-infiltrating lymphocytes in primary liver carcinoma. Turning to the study itself: Measuring roughly 4 to 10 cm across, the tumors were staged as T1-T3 N0M0. Yields of productive TCRbeta reads ranged from roughly 3.5 to 7.13 million per sample and were similar across tissue types.

Co-extraction yielded RNA and DNA from about 20-30 mg of unsorted bulk tissue. With approximately 470 ng total RNA as template and a constant-region primer, TCR beta cDNA was made. TCR beta libraries came from three nested multiplex PCR rounds using slightly modified ARM-PCR. A C-beta reverse primer and TRBV1-TRBV30 forward primers served in each of the first two PCR rounds, at ten to eleven cycles apiece. TCRdb used MiXCR to reprocess the multiplex PCR reads, holding one entry per CDR3 protein. This table has tens of thousands of distinct CDR3 sequences, about 71% appearing once. Study-level points and caveats: Tumors had a significantly higher top-250-clone fraction than blood (p = 0.039).

Sequenced sample: liver tumor tissue from sampling region 4. The subset denotes: tumor region T4, right-lateral pole. This sequence originates from a man in his forties or fifties with primary liver carcinoma and hepatitis B virus infection. The genes are TRBV11-2 and TRBJ2-1; 7 bases are shared with TRBD2. The CDR3 nucleotides read TGTGCCAGCAGCCACCAGCGGGAAGGATTGGGTGGGCAGTTCTTC. Its translation: CASSHQREGLGGQFF.